This T cell receptor beta chain comes out of a study of T cell responses to AZD1222 COVID-19 vaccine. Study in general: Analysis merged second doses at about 4 or about 12 weeks.

Clones were sequenced by immunoSEQ multiplex PCR, and TCRdb holds only the in-frame ones, with some missing. Of about 150,000 clones detected, around 87% appear once; the ten largest clones hold around 2.6%. For this clone: What it recognizes is unknown.

Study-level points and caveats: Vaccination with two AZD1222 doses was followed by a rise in Spike-specific TCR breadth and depth. White British people made up most donors, females outnumbered males, and clonal diversity was possibly underestimated. Sampled repertoires all dated from after the peak T cell response.

Trimming removed 5 bases from V and 4 bases from J, with 17 bases in between. This CDR3 is built from 15 residues. Germline V CDR1 and CDR2: SGHAT, FQNNGV. The sequence was collected from an adult in good health. The sequencing here drew on peripheral blood, taken on day 0 of AZD1222 vaccination. The chain carries TRBV11-2 and TRBJ1-1, with TRBD1 as a possible D gene (6 bases). The CDR3 DNA reads as TGTGCCAGCAGCCCAACGACAGGTCTGGGCACTGAAGCTTTCTTT. This sequence encodes CASSPTTGLGTEAFF.